Listed below are T cell receptor beta chains from one sample, sequenced in a study of blood T cell repertoires in COVID-19. Sequencing was performed with immunoSEQ multiplex PCR; in TCRdb, only in-frame clones are kept and a portion is missing. The sample includes around 30,000 clones, 60% to 80% of them seen just once. The sequenced material came from peripheral blood. The origin of the receptors is a human donor in a cohort sampled during active COVID-19. Both conserved end residues are part of each CDR3. D genes are given only for firm matches. Not every row has a clone size; where given, it reads once, few, many or a size class.

abundance,d_gene,j_gene,v_gene,CDR3nt,CDR3aa
NA,NA,TRBJ1-2,TRBV21-1,TGTGCCAGCCTCTACACCCTACACAGCTATGGCTACACCTTC,CASLYTLHSYGYTF
once,NA,TRBJ1-2,TRBV29-1,TGCAGCGTTGAGGGGGACGGGAGAAACTATGGCTACACCTTC,CSVEGDGRNYGYTF
NA,NA,TRBJ1-2,TRBV4-2,TGTGCCAGCACCCAGAGGAGGGGCTTTAACTATGGCTACACCTTC,CASTQRRGFNYGYTF
NA,TRBD1,TRBJ2-1,TRBV19,TGTGCCAGTAGAAACAGGGGTGGCACCTACAATGAGCAGTTCTTC,CASRNRGGTYNEQFF
NA,TRBD1,TRBJ2-7,TRBV14,TGTGCCAGCAGCCCACAGGGGAATATCGAGCAGTACTTC,CASSPQGNIEQYF
NA,TRBD2,TRBJ2-5,TRBV28,TGTGCCAGCAGTTTATGGGCGGGGGGGAGCCAAGAGACCCAGTACTTC,CASSLWAGGSQETQYF
many,NA,TRBJ1-5,TRBV2,TGTGCCAGCAGGGAGACGGTTCATAGCAATCAGCCCCAGCATTTT,CASRETVHSNQPQHF
few,NA,TRBJ1-1,TRBV5-1,TGCGCCAGCAGCCTGTCTGCGGCCAACACTGAAGCTTTCTTT,CASSLSAANTEAFF
few,NA,TRBJ1-4,TRBV4-3,TGCGCCAGCAGCCTCCATCCGGAAGCCCGGGGGGAAAAACTGTTTTTT,CASSLHPEARGEKLFF
NA,TRBD1,TRBJ1-2,TRBV7-2,TGTGCCAGCAGCCCTATACACTCCGGGACAGGGCTTGGCTACACCTTC,CASSPIHSGTGLGYTF
NA,NA,TRBJ2-6,TRBV6-6,TGTGCCAGCAGTCTTAGGGGCAGGGCCCACTCTGGGGCCAACGTCCTGACTTTC,CASSLRGRAHSGANVLTF
NA,NA,TRBJ2-5,TRBV18,TGTGCCAGCTCACCACCGGCCGGGGTTGGAGAGACCCAGTACTTC,CASSPPAGVGETQYF
many,NA,TRBJ2-7,TRBV3-1/TRBV3-2,TGTGCCAGCAGCCAAGTTGGATTCGGAGAACCCTACGAGCAGTACTTC,CASSQVGFGEPYEQYF
few,TRBD1,TRBJ2-1,TRBV28,TGTGCCAGCAGGAATACAGGGGGTTCCTACAATGAGCAGTTCTTC,CASRNTGGSYNEQFF
NA,NA,TRBJ1-2,TRBV24-1,TGTGCCACCAGTGATCCCCGCGGGCCCAGTAACTATGGCTACACCTTC,CATSDPRGPSNYGYTF
NA,TRBD2,TRBJ2-7,TRBV4-1,TGCGCCAGCAGCCAAGTTGAGCTAGCGGGGTGGGAGCAGTACTTC,CASSQVELAGWEQYF
NA,NA,TRBJ1-1,TRBV5-1,TGCGCCAGCAGCTTGGGAAACGGGGACACTGAAGCTTTCTTT,CASSLGNGDTEAFF
once,NA,TRBJ1-1,TRBV7-2,TGTGCCAGCAGCTTAATAGACACTGAAGCTTTCTTT,CASSLIDTEAFF
few,TRBD1,TRBJ2-2,TRBV11-3,TGTGCCAGCAGCCCACGGACAGGGGGAGCGGGTGGCACCGGGGAGCTGTTTTTT,CASSPRTGGAGGTGELFF
NA,TRBD1,TRBJ2-2,TRBV5-4,TGTGCCAGCAGCTTGCAGGGGGTCGCCGGGGAGCTGTTTTTT,CASSLQGVAGELFF
NA,TRBD1,TRBJ1-4,TRBV11-2,TGTGCCAGCAGCCCCCCCGGGACAGGGGCCCTGTTTTTT,CASSPPGTGALFF
NA,NA,TRBJ2-5,TRBV5-6,TGTGCCAGCAGCTTGGGGCTAGGAGGAGAGACCCAGTACTTC,CASSLGLGGETQYF
NA,NA,TRBJ1-4,TRBV20-1,TGCAGTGCTATTGACACTGCAACTAATGAAAAACTGTTTTTT,CSAIDTATNEKLFF
NA,NA,TRBJ2-1,TRBV7-8,TGTGCCAGCAGTTTGGACATTGTTGAGCAGTTCTTC,CASSLDIVEQFF
NA,TRBD2,TRBJ2-1,TRBV9,TGTGCCAGCAGCGTAGGTCCTAGCGGGATCTACAATGAGCAGTTCTTC,CASSVGPSGIYNEQFF
NA,TRBD1,TRBJ2-3,TRBV19,TGTGCCAGTAGTTTCCGGACAGGGAGTCTAGATACGCAGTATTTT,CASSFRTGSLDTQYF
once,TRBD1,TRBJ2-7,TRBV15,TGTGCCACCTCTGGGACAGGGGGCGAGTTGGCCTACGAGCAGTACTTC,CATSGTGGELAYEQYF
once,NA,TRBJ2-2,TRBV29-1,TGCAGCGTGAGGACATTGAACACCGGGGAGCTGTTTTTT,CSVRTLNTGELFF
many,NA,TRBJ2-3,TRBV19,TGTGCCAGTAGGAAACAGGGTCCAGATACGCAGTATTTT,CASRKQGPDTQYF
NA,TRBD1,TRBJ1-5,TRBV6-5,TGTGCCAGCAGCAGAGGGACAGGGAGTAATCAGCCCCAGCATTTT,CASSRGTGSNQPQHF
NA,NA,TRBJ2-2,TRBV19,TGTGCCAGTAGGGCAGGGGAGCTGTTTTTT,CASRAGELFF
NA,TRBD1,TRBJ2-1,TRBV5-5,TGTGCCAGCAGCGCGGACAGGGGACTTTACAATGAGCAGTTCTTC,CASSADRGLYNEQFF
NA,TRBD2,TRBJ2-5,TRBV18,TGTGCCAGCTCATTATCCGGGACTAGCGGGCAAGAGACCCAGTACTTC,CASSLSGTSGQETQYF
NA,TRBD2,TRBJ2-1,TRBV7-2,TGTGCCAGCAGCTTAGGGTCGGGGGGGGCCTGGTACAATGAGCAGTTCTTC,CASSLGSGGAWYNEQFF
NA,TRBD2,TRBJ2-5,TRBV29-1,TGCAGCGTTGGCGGCCAGCGGGGGCCCCAAGAGACCCAGTACTTC,CSVGGQRGPQETQYF
NA,TRBD1,TRBJ2-1,TRBV5-6,TGTGCCAGCAGCCCGATGACAGGGGGGCTCTCCTACAATGAGCAGTTCTTC,CASSPMTGGLSYNEQFF
few,NA,TRBJ2-7,TRBV14,TGTGCCAGCAGCCCTGGTCTGGGGCGTGGGCAGTACTTC,CASSPGLGRGQYF
NA,NA,TRBJ2-7,TRBV7-3,TGTGCCAGCAGCTTAACGGGAGGCTACGAGCAGTACTTC,CASSLTGGYEQYF
NA,NA,TRBJ1-1,TRBV6-5,TGTGCCAGCAATCCGACACTCATGAACACTGAAGCTTTCTTT,CASNPTLMNTEAFF
NA,TRBD1,TRBJ1-2,TRBV24-1,TGTGCCACCAGTGGAGAGGCGCAGGGGGCCTATGGCTACACCTTC,CATSGEAQGAYGYTF
NA,NA,TRBJ1-5,TRBV28,TGTGCCAGCAGTCCCCCCGCCGGTAGCAATCAGCCCCAGCATTTT,CASSPPAGSNQPQHF
few,NA,TRBJ2-2,TRBV12-3/TRBV12-4,TGTGCCAGCAATCTGGGGCTTGGGGAGCTGTTTTTT,CASNLGLGELFF
NA,NA,TRBJ1-1,TRBV6-5,TGTGCCAGCAGTTACGCCTCCGGGGCCGGGAGCACTGAAGCTTTCTTT,CASSYASGAGSTEAFF
NA,NA,TRBJ2-5,TRBV18,TGTGCCAGCTCACGCGGGACAGTTAAAGAGACCCAGTACTTC,CASSRGTVKETQYF
NA,NA,TRBJ1-2,TRBV21-1,TGTGCCAGCAGTAAGGGGGTCCAAAGGCCTTATGGCTACACCTTC,CASSKGVQRPYGYTF
NA,TRBD1,TRBJ2-5,TRBV3-1/TRBV3-2,TGTGCCAGCAGCCTCTACACAGGGGCGTTAGAGACCCAGTACTTC,CASSLYTGALETQYF
NA,TRBD2,TRBJ2-1,TRBV5-1,TGCGCCAGCAGCTTATCCGGGGGAGGGAGTGAGCAGTTCTTC,CASSLSGGGSEQFF
NA,NA,TRBJ2-7,TRBV6-5,TGTGCCAGCACCCCTCGAGGGTCCTACGAGCAGTACTTC,CASTPRGSYEQYF
few,NA,TRBJ2-1,TRBV4-3,TGCGCCAGCAGCCCTGTAGCGTACTCCTACAATGAGCAGTTCTTC,CASSPVAYSYNEQFF
NA,TRBD1,TRBJ2-2,TRBV19,TGTGCCAGTAGTAATTTCCCCGGGACAGCAGTCGGGGAGCTGTTTTTT,CASSNFPGTAVGELFF
NA,NA,TRBJ2-2,TRBV7-3,TGTGCCAGCATCGGACCTTCGCGGGACGGCGGGGTCCGAAACACCGGGGAGCTGTTTTTT,CASIGPSRDGGVRNTGELFF
NA,TRBD1,TRBJ1-5,TRBV5-1,TGCGCCAGCAGTCTACAGGGGGGCAATCAGCCCCAGCATTTT,CASSLQGGNQPQHF
NA,TRBD2,TRBJ2-5,TRBV7-6,TGTGCCAGCAGCTTGGTCGGCGGGGGGTGGAGTCTCGAGACCCAGTACTTC,CASSLVGGGWSLETQYF
once,NA,TRBJ1-6,TRBV6-2/TRBV6-3,TGTGCCAGCAGTTTGGGGGGCGGGAGGTCACCCCTCCACTTT,CASSLGGGRSPLHF
NA,TRBD2,TRBJ2-3,TRBV28,TGTGCCAGCAGTCGCGGACTAGCCGACACAGATACGCAGTATTTT,CASSRGLADTDTQYF
NA,NA,TRBJ2-7,TRBV28,TGTGCCAGCAGTTTATTCACAGGACAGACCTGGGGCTACGAGCAGTACTTC,CASSLFTGQTWGYEQYF
few,TRBD2,TRBJ2-1,TRBV11-1,TGTGCCAGCAGCTTTGAGAGCGGGGGGGCTTTGAATGAGCAGTTCTTC,CASSFESGGALNEQFF
NA,TRBD1,TRBJ1-1,TRBV6-5,TGTGCCAGCAGTTCCGACAGGGTTTCCACTGAAGCTTTCTTT,CASSSDRVSTEAFF
NA,TRBD2,TRBJ2-3,TRBV7-3,TGTGCCAGCAGCTCCCGGACTAGTACAGATACGCAGTATTTT,CASSSRTSTDTQYF